This is a list of T cell receptor beta chains from one sample in a study of response to subunit inactivated influenza vaccine. TCRdb reprocessed the RT-PCR reads via MiXCR and lists one record per CDR3 protein. Of about 800,000 distinct CDR3 sequences in the sample, 20% to 25% were seen once. The source was PBMCs from blood, collected more than 4 days after vaccination. The origin of the receptors is a man aged 45 to 65 who received an inactivated influenza vaccine. Both conserved end residues are part of each CDR3. The order of the fields is clone size, V gene, J gene, D gene, CDR3 DNA, CDR3 protein. D genes are given only for firm matches. For some rows the clone size is stated as once, few or many, or as a class when expanded; others skip it.

>-|TRBV7-9|TRBJ2-3|TRBD2
TGTGCCAGCAGCTTAGACGGCGGGAGTGCAGATACGCAGTATTTT
CASSLDGGSADTQYF
>-|TRBV19|TRBJ1-2|TRBD1
TGTGCCAGTAGTATAGTAGGTGGCGTAAGGACAGGGGATGGCTACACCTTC
CASSIVGGVRTGDGYTF
>-|TRBV9|TRBJ2-7|-
TGTGCCAGCAGCGTAGCGGCCATAGGGGAGCAGTACTTC
CASSVAAIGEQYF
>-|TRBV5-1|TRBJ1-1|-
TGCGCCAGCAGCCCTTCACCTTCCGCAGGGAGGGGTGAAGCTTTCTTT
CASSPSPSAGRGEAFF
>-|TRBV12-3/TRBV12-4|TRBJ2-3|TRBD2
TGTGCCAGCAGTAAATCTCTACTAGCGGGAGACACAGATACGCAGTATTTT
CASSKSLLAGDTDTQYF
>-|TRBV7-2|TRBJ2-5|-
TGTGCCAGCAGCTTAGAAGCAGGTTTAGGGACCCAGTACTTC
CASSLEAGLGTQYF
>few|TRBV10-3|TRBJ2-2|TRBD1
TGTGCCATCAGCCTGGGACAGGGGAACACCGGGGAGCTGTTTTTT
CAISLGQGNTGELFF
>-|TRBV10-3|TRBJ2-7|-
TGTGCCATCAGTCACTCGGACGTCTACGAGCAGTACTTC
CAISHSDVYEQYF
>many|TRBV7-2|TRBJ2-3|-
TGTGCCAGCAGCTTAGCCCCCCGTGATACGCAGTATTTT
CASSLAPRDTQYF
>many|TRBV4-3|TRBJ1-5|-
TGCGCCAGCAGCCAAGATCGATCGGGGGGTTCGTACCAGCCCCAGCATTTT
CASSQDRSGGSYQPQHF
>many|TRBV5-6|TRBJ2-1|-
TGTGCCAGCAGCTCGGGCTACAGGGTACAGGAGCAGTTCTTC
CASSSGYRVQEQFF
>few|TRBV10-2|TRBJ2-2|-
TGCGCCAGCAGTGAGGGGACTCGTCCCGGGGAGCTGTTTTTT
CASSEGTRPGELFF
>many|TRBV7-6|TRBJ1-2|TRBD1
TGTGCCAGCAGCCCAAGCGACAGGGGTCCCTACTATGGCTACACCTTC
CASSPSDRGPYYGYTF
>-|TRBV6-1|TRBJ2-5|TRBD2
TGTGCCAGCAGAGAGATAGCGGGAAACCAAGAGACCCAGTACTTC
CASREIAGNQETQYF
>-|TRBV5-5|TRBJ2-3|-
TGTGCCAGCAGCTTGGGTAGGGCCACAGATACGCAGTATTTT
CASSLGRATDTQYF
>few|TRBV20-1|TRBJ2-1|-
TGCAGTGCTAGGGAGGTAGCAGGCTTAGTAAGCTCCTACAATGAGCAGTTCTTC
CSAREVAGLVSSYNEQFF
>-|TRBV4-2|TRBJ2-5|TRBD1
TGTGCCAGCAGCCAAGATGGGGGACAGGTTCTGACCCAGTACTTC
CASSQDGGQVLTQYF
>-|TRBV6-2/TRBV6-3|TRBJ2-7|TRBD2
TGTGCCAGCAGAGATAGCGGGGGGGGCTCCGAGCAGTACTTC
CASRDSGGGSEQYF
>-|TRBV19|TRBJ1-1|-
TGTGCCAGTAGGCCGGGACACCTCATGAACACTGAAGCTTTCTTT
CASRPGHLMNTEAFF
>-|TRBV20-1|TRBJ2-1|TRBD2
TGCAGTGCTACCCGTAGCGGGAGCGCCTACAATGAGCAGTTCTTC
CSATRSGSAYNEQFF
>-|TRBV29-1|TRBJ2-7|TRBD2
TGCAGCGTTGAGCGTCTAGCGGACCGAACCTACGAGCAGTACTTC
CSVERLADRTYEQYF
>-|TRBV7-2|TRBJ2-3|-
TGTGCCAGCAGGGGTGGGTCGGCAGCCACAGATACGCAGTATTTT
CASRGGSAATDTQYF
>-|TRBV7-2|TRBJ2-7|-
TGTGCCAGCAGCTTAGGGGAATACTACGAGCAGTACTTC
CASSLGEYYEQYF
>-|TRBV20-1|TRBJ1-5|-
TGCAGTGCTCTCCGGAGCACGGGTCAGCCCCAGCATTTT
CSALRSTGQPQHF
>many|TRBV7-3|TRBJ2-3|TRBD2
TGTGCCAGCGGCGGGAGGACAGATACGCAGTATTTT
CASGGRTDTQYF
>few|TRBV4-3|TRBJ2-3|-
TGCGCCAGCAGCCCGAGTCCCCCCACAGATACGCAGTATTTT
CASSPSPPTDTQYF
>few|TRBV7-2|TRBJ1-1|-
TGTGCCAGCAGCTTAGCGGACAGTTGGAACACTGAAGCTTTCTTT
CASSLADSWNTEAFF
>-|TRBV6-2/TRBV6-3|TRBJ2-5|-
TGTGCCAGGGCCACAGCGGACCAAGAGACCCAGTACTTC
CARATADQETQYF
>-|TRBV21-1|TRBJ2-7|-
TGTGCCAGCAGCAAAGGCGGCGGGGGGGCAAATAAGCAGTACTTC
CASSKGGGGANKQYF
>-|TRBV7-2|TRBJ2-2|-
TGTGCCAGCAGCTTAGCGCTTAGGGTAGTCACCGGGGAGCTGTTTTTT
CASSLALRVVTGELFF
>few|TRBV10-3|TRBJ2-1|TRBD2
TGTGCCACAACCTTTTCTAGCGGGGGCTACAATGAGCAGTTCTTC
CATTFSSGGYNEQFF
>-|TRBV3-1|TRBJ2-5|-
TGTGCCAGCAGCCAAGTGGACCAAGAGACCCAGTACTTC
CASSQVDQETQYF
>-|TRBV30|TRBJ2-7|TRBD2
TGTGCCTGGAGTTTTAGCGGGACTTACTACGAGCAGTACTTC
CAWSFSGTYYEQYF
>many|TRBV28|TRBJ2-7|-
TGTGCCAGCAGTACGGACAGTTCCGTCCTATACGAGCAGTACTTC
CASSTDSSVLYEQYF
>-|TRBV28|TRBJ2-3|TRBD2
TGTGCCAGCCTTAGCGCGGGGGGGGGGTCAGATACGCAGTATTTT
CASLSAGGGSDTQYF
>-|TRBV6-1|TRBJ1-5|-
TGTGCCAGCAGGGCAGGGAGAAGTCAGCCCCAGCATTTT
CASRAGRSQPQHF
>-|TRBV15|TRBJ2-7|TRBD2
TGTGCCACCAGCAGAGATTCCAGCGGGAGCTACGAGCAGTACTTC
CATSRDSSGSYEQYF
>-|TRBV7-8|TRBJ1-5|TRBD1
TGTGCCAGCAGCTCGGACAGGGGAGATCAGCCCCAGCATTTT
CASSSDRGDQPQHF
>few|TRBV29-1|TRBJ2-7|TRBD2
TGCAGCGTGACCGGACTAGCGGATTACGAGCAGTACTTC
CSVTGLADYEQYF
>-|TRBV29-1|TRBJ2-1|-
TGCAGCGTGCGAGACTGGAACTCCTACAATGAGCAGTTCTTC
CSVRDWNSYNEQFF
>-|TRBV11-2|TRBJ1-1|-
TGTGCCAGCATCCAACTTCCCGCGTTTCTAACAGGGCCCCGCCGAGGGGGAGAAGCTTTCTTT
CASIQLPAFLTGPRRGGEAFF